These T cell receptor beta chains were read from a single sample in a study of technical replicates of blood from a few donors. Profiled with immunoSEQ multiplex PCR; TCRdb holds only in-frame clones, not every one. The table records 50,000 or so clones, 80% to 95% of them present only once. Sample: PBMCs. These receptors originate from a human donor in good health. Some clones in this sample may be carry-over from other donors' samples. CDR3s include the opening cysteine and the closing phenylalanine or tryptophan. D genes are given only for firm matches. Not all rows give a size; the values are once, few, many and, for expanded clones, a class.

clone size: NA; J gene: TRBJ2-7; D gene: TRBD1; V gene: TRBV6-6; CDR3 DNA: TGTGCCAGCAGTTACTCGTCCGGACAGGGCTCCTACGAGCAGTACTTC; CDR3 protein: CASSYSSGQGSYEQYF
clone size: once; J gene: TRBJ2-2; D gene: TRBD2; V gene: TRBV7-2; CDR3 DNA: TGTGCCAGCAGCTATCTAGCGGGGGCCGGGGAGCTGTTTTTT; CDR3 protein: CASSYLAGAGELFF
clone size: NA; J gene: TRBJ1-6; D gene: NA; V gene: TRBV6-6; CDR3 DNA: TGTGCCAGCAGTTACTCGACACAGGGAACTTCACCCCTCCACTTT; CDR3 protein: CASSYSTQGTSPLHF
clone size: NA; J gene: TRBJ2-5; D gene: NA; V gene: TRBV9; CDR3 DNA: TGTGCCAGCGGGAAGGGGTACCAAGAGACCCAGTACTTC; CDR3 protein: CASGKGYQETQYF
clone size: once; J gene: TRBJ1-1; D gene: NA; V gene: TRBV7-2; CDR3 DNA: TGTGCCAGCAGCTCGTCCTCGGGAGGTACTGAAGCTTTCTTT; CDR3 protein: CASSSSSGGTEAFF
clone size: NA; J gene: TRBJ2-7; D gene: NA; V gene: TRBV5-4; CDR3 DNA: TGTGCCAGCAGCCGTGACACAACCTACGAGCAGTACTTC; CDR3 protein: CASSRDTTYEQYF
clone size: NA; J gene: TRBJ1-6; D gene: NA; V gene: TRBV30; CDR3 DNA: TGTGCCGCCCGGGACTACCATAATTCACCCCTCCACTTT; CDR3 protein: CAARDYHNSPLHF
clone size: NA; J gene: TRBJ2-7; D gene: TRBD1; V gene: TRBV18; CDR3 DNA: TGTGCCAGCTCACCCAGGACAGGGGGCAGGGACGAGCAGTACTTC; CDR3 protein: CASSPRTGGRDEQYF
clone size: NA; J gene: TRBJ1-2; D gene: TRBD1; V gene: TRBV5-1; CDR3 DNA: TGCGCCAGCAGCATCGACAGGGGGTATCACTATGGCTACACCTTC; CDR3 protein: CASSIDRGYHYGYTF
clone size: NA; J gene: TRBJ2-1; D gene: TRBD2; V gene: TRBV30; CDR3 DNA: TGTGCCTGGAGTGACCGTAGCGGGAGCTCCTACAATGAGCAGTTCTTC; CDR3 protein: CAWSDRSGSSYNEQFF
clone size: NA; J gene: TRBJ2-2; D gene: NA; V gene: TRBV7-2; CDR3 DNA: TGTGCCAGCAGCTTAAATTCCTGGGGAGGCGGGGAGCTGTTTTTT; CDR3 protein: CASSLNSWGGGELFF
clone size: few; J gene: TRBJ2-7; D gene: TRBD2; V gene: TRBV5-6; CDR3 DNA: TGTGCCAGCAGCTTGCAGCGGGGCTACTCCTACGAGCAGTACTTC; CDR3 protein: CASSLQRGYSYEQYF
clone size: NA; J gene: TRBJ2-5; D gene: NA; V gene: TRBV7-2; CDR3 DNA: TGTGCCAGCAGCTTGTTCTGGGGAGGAGAGACCCAGTACTTC; CDR3 protein: CASSLFWGGETQYF
clone size: NA; J gene: TRBJ1-2; D gene: NA; V gene: TRBV5-1; CDR3 DNA: TGCGCCAGCACCGGAGACTATGGCTACACCTTC; CDR3 protein: CASTGDYGYTF
clone size: NA; J gene: TRBJ2-7; D gene: NA; V gene: TRBV28; CDR3 DNA: TGTGCCAGCAGTTCCGAAGGGGCAGGGTTCTACGAGCAGTACTTC; CDR3 protein: CASSSEGAGFYEQYF
clone size: NA; J gene: TRBJ2-5; D gene: TRBD2; V gene: TRBV6-6; CDR3 DNA: TGTGCCAGCAGTTACCTAGCGGGAGCGGAGACCCAGTACTTC; CDR3 protein: CASSYLAGAETQYF
clone size: NA; J gene: TRBJ1-1; D gene: TRBD1; V gene: TRBV10-2; CDR3 DNA: TGCGCCAGCAGTCCCCTCTTCGGGACAGCAATGAACACTGAAGCTTTCTTT; CDR3 protein: CASSPLFGTAMNTEAFF
clone size: NA; J gene: TRBJ1-6; D gene: NA; V gene: TRBV2; CDR3 DNA: TGTGCCAGCAGCTCGAATTCACCCCTCCACTTT; CDR3 protein: CASSSNSPLHF
clone size: NA; J gene: TRBJ2-2; D gene: TRBD2; V gene: TRBV7-2; CDR3 DNA: TGTGCCAGCAGCCGTATGCTAGCGGGGGGCATCACCGGGGAGCTGTTTTTT; CDR3 protein: CASSRMLAGGITGELFF
clone size: NA; J gene: TRBJ2-1; D gene: TRBD2; V gene: TRBV7-2; CDR3 DNA: TGTGCCAGCAGCTCAGGACTAGTTGTCGATGAGCAGTTCTTC; CDR3 protein: CASSSGLVVDEQFF
clone size: NA; J gene: TRBJ1-5; D gene: NA; V gene: TRBV7-3; CDR3 DNA: TGTGCCAGCAGCCGAACGACGGGGAGGGGCATCACGCCCCAGCATTTT; CDR3 protein: CASSRTTGRGITPQHF
clone size: NA; J gene: TRBJ1-6; D gene: NA; V gene: TRBV4-2; CDR3 DNA: TGTGCCAGCAGCCCCGCGCATCCGGGGATAAGTAATAATTCACCCCTCCACTTT; CDR3 protein: CASSPAHPGISNNSPLHF
clone size: NA; J gene: TRBJ1-2; D gene: TRBD1; V gene: TRBV30; CDR3 DNA: TGTGCCTGGAGTCCGGGACAGGGGCCGCTCACCTTC; CDR3 protein: CAWSPGQGPLTF
clone size: NA; J gene: TRBJ2-5; D gene: TRBD2; V gene: TRBV19; CDR3 DNA: TGTGCCAGTAGATCGGTCCGGGGGGGAGAAGAGACCCAGTACTTC; CDR3 protein: CASRSVRGGEETQYF
clone size: NA; J gene: TRBJ2-3; D gene: NA; V gene: TRBV7-9; CDR3 DNA: TGTGCCAGCAGCACCCTTCGGGGGGCTCCAGACACAGATACGCAGTATTTT; CDR3 protein: CASSTLRGAPDTDTQYF
clone size: NA; J gene: TRBJ1-6; D gene: TRBD1; V gene: TRBV5-1; CDR3 DNA: TGCGCCAGCAGCTTATCAGGGGGATATTCACCCCTCCACTTT; CDR3 protein: CASSLSGGYSPLHF
clone size: NA; J gene: TRBJ1-3; D gene: NA; V gene: TRBV4-3; CDR3 DNA: TGCGCCAGCAGCCAAGCGGCCCGGGGTGCGGGAAACACCATATATTTT; CDR3 protein: CASSQAARGAGNTIYF
clone size: NA; J gene: TRBJ1-5; D gene: NA; V gene: TRBV5-3; CDR3 DNA: TGTGCCAGAAGCCTTGGGGAGAGAAGGGGCAATCAGCCCCAGCATTTT; CDR3 protein: CARSLGERRGNQPQHF
clone size: NA; J gene: TRBJ2-2; D gene: NA; V gene: TRBV7-9; CDR3 DNA: TGTGCCAGCAGCTTAGGTGGGCGCAACACCGGGGAGCTGTTTTTT; CDR3 protein: CASSLGGRNTGELFF
clone size: NA; J gene: TRBJ2-1; D gene: NA; V gene: TRBV30; CDR3 DNA: TGTGCCTGGAGTCTTGGACTTTACAATGAGCAGTTCTTC; CDR3 protein: CAWSLGLYNEQFF
clone size: NA; J gene: TRBJ1-1; D gene: TRBD1; V gene: TRBV6-5; CDR3 DNA: TGTGCCAGCAGTTACTCTCCGACAGGGCGGACTGAAGCTTTCTTT; CDR3 protein: CASSYSPTGRTEAFF
clone size: NA; J gene: TRBJ2-7; D gene: NA; V gene: TRBV11-1; CDR3 DNA: TGTGCCAGCAGCTTAGCTGGCACCTCCTACGAGCAGTACTTC; CDR3 protein: CASSLAGTSYEQYF
clone size: NA; J gene: TRBJ1-1; D gene: NA; V gene: TRBV19; CDR3 DNA: TGTGCCAGTAGAACTGGGGGTCGGGAGGTCCCTGAAGCTTTCTTT; CDR3 protein: CASRTGGREVPEAFF
clone size: NA; J gene: TRBJ2-7; D gene: NA; V gene: TRBV9; CDR3 DNA: TGTGCCAGCAGCGCTGAGGGGACTTACGAGCAGTACTTC; CDR3 protein: CASSAEGTYEQYF
clone size: NA; J gene: TRBJ1-5; D gene: NA; V gene: TRBV11-3; CDR3 DNA: TGTGCCAGCAAAAGTGACCTGGCGGAGTGCCCGCCCCAGCATTTT; CDR3 protein: CASKSDLAECPPQHF
clone size: NA; J gene: TRBJ2-1; D gene: NA; V gene: TRBV11-2; CDR3 DNA: TGTGCCAGCAGCTTATTGAGCGAAAACAATGAGCAGTTCTTC; CDR3 protein: CASSLLSENNEQFF
clone size: NA; J gene: TRBJ2-1; D gene: TRBD2; V gene: TRBV7-9; CDR3 DNA: TGTGCCAGCGGCCGACTAGCGGGGGGACAATACAATGAGCAGTTCTTC; CDR3 protein: CASGRLAGGQYNEQFF
clone size: NA; J gene: TRBJ2-3; D gene: NA; V gene: TRBV19; CDR3 DNA: TGTGCCAGTAAACCGGGGGTAAGCACAGATACGCAGTATTTT; CDR3 protein: CASKPGVSTDTQYF
clone size: NA; J gene: TRBJ2-1; D gene: NA; V gene: TRBV30; CDR3 DNA: TGTGCCTGGAGTGTGGGACTGGCGTACAATGAGCAGTTCTTC; CDR3 protein: CAWSVGLAYNEQFF
clone size: NA; J gene: TRBJ1-2; D gene: TRBD1; V gene: TRBV5-1; CDR3 DNA: TGCGCCAGCACCATGACAGGGTCTAACTATGGCTACACCTTC; CDR3 protein: CASTMTGSNYGYTF
clone size: NA; J gene: TRBJ1-5; D gene: NA; V gene: TRBV6-1; CDR3 DNA: TGTGCCAGCACTGCGGACGGACTTAGGCCCCAGCATTTT; CDR3 protein: CASTADGLRPQHF
clone size: NA; J gene: TRBJ1-5; D gene: TRBD1; V gene: TRBV5-8; CDR3 DNA: TGTGCCAGCAGCCCGGGACAGTATAGCAATCAGCCCCAGCATTTT; CDR3 protein: CASSPGQYSNQPQHF
clone size: NA; J gene: TRBJ1-5; D gene: TRBD1; V gene: TRBV7-9; CDR3 DNA: TGTGCCATCGGGACAGAACCTCGGTCTTATAGCAATCAGCCCCAGCATTTT; CDR3 protein: CAIGTEPRSYSNQPQHF
clone size: NA; J gene: TRBJ2-7; D gene: TRBD2; V gene: TRBV14; CDR3 DNA: TGTGCCAGCAGCCTAGGGACTAGCAGATTCTACGAGCAGTACTTC; CDR3 protein: CASSLGTSRFYEQYF
clone size: NA; J gene: TRBJ2-7; D gene: NA; V gene: TRBV6-1; CDR3 DNA: TGTGCCAGCAATAAAAACCCAGGGGAGGGCTACGAGCAGTACTTC; CDR3 protein: CASNKNPGEGYEQYF
clone size: NA; J gene: TRBJ2-3; D gene: TRBD2; V gene: TRBV4-3; CDR3 DNA: TGCGCCAGCAGCCAAATGACTAGCGGGGGGGTTGGTACGCAGTATTTT; CDR3 protein: CASSQMTSGGVGTQYF